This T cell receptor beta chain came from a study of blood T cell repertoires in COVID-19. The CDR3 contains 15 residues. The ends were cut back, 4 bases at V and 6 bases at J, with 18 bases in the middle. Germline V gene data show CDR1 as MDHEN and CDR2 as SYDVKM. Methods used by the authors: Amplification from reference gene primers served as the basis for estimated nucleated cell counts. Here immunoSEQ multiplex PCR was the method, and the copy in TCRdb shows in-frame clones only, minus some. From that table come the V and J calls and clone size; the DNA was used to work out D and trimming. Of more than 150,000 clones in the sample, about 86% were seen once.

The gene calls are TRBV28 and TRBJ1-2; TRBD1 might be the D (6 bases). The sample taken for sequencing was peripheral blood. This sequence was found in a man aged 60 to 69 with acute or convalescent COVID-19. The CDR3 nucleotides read TGTGCCAGCAGTTCCTCCCCAGGGGTCGGTCATGGCTACACCTTC. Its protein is CASSSSPGVGHGYTF.